The 22 T cell receptor beta chains below come from one sample, sequenced in a study of blood T cells in healthy people across ages. PCR was performed a second time for about 7 to 12 cycles using a sample-barcoded 5' primer and a J-beta primer mix. TCRdb analysed the 5' RACE reads with MiXCR anew, one entry per CDR3 protein. This sample has about 510,000 distinct CDR3 sequences, with approximately 26% found just once. These data were also reused for a study on T cells of mothers and their children.

The sequencing input was blood. Receptor source: a boy between 2 and 15 years old in good health.

The chain joins TRBV14 to TRBJ1-1; D remains unclear. Germline loops: CDR1 SGHDN, CDR2 FVKESK. The CDR3 totals 15 residues. Trimming pared 3 bases from V and 0 bases from J, leaving 11 bases between. DNA of the CDR3: TGTGCCAGCAGCCACGGTTATCTCATGAACACTGAAGCTTTCTTT. This translates into CASSHGYLMNTEAFF.

This chain joins TRBV20-1 and TRBJ2-7, with D possibly called TRBD1 or TRBD2 (5 bases each). With 7 bases removed from V and 5 bases from J, the gap between germline ends came to 15 bases. Germline loops: CDR1 DFQATT, CDR2 SNEGSKA (reference sequence). This CDR3 contains 12 residues. The CDR3, as DNA: TGCAGTGTCTGCGAGGGGCTCAACGAGCAGTACTTC. Encoded protein: CSVCEGLNEQYF.

This clonotype was seen more than once but under ten times. The gene calls are TRBV20-1 and TRBJ2-1; D remains unclear. The CDR3 extends over 13 amino acids. Germline CDR1 and CDR2: DFQATT and SNEGSKA (reference sequence). With 3 bases removed from V and 6 bases from J, the gap between germline ends came to 12 bases. The DNA for the CDR3 is TGCAGTGCTAGCCTAGGGCCCGGCAATGAGCAGTTCTTC. It yields the protein CSASLGPGNEQFF.

This clonotype occurred a few times. The chain joins TRBV10-3 to TRBJ2-3, with D perhaps matching TRBD1 (5 bases). The V and J ends lost 0 bases and 6 bases respectively, with 7 bases between them. The CDR3 length is 13 residues. Per the germline V gene, CDR1 is ENHRY and CDR2 is SYGVKD. CDR3 sequence reads: CAISESKGDTQYF. The CDR3 DNA reads as TGTGCCATCAGTGAGTCGAAGGGGGATACGCAGTATTTT.

The chain carries TRBV5-1 and TRBJ2-1; the match to TRBD2 covers 8 bases. Germline assignment: CDR1 SGHRS and CDR2 YFSETQ. The CDR3 runs to 16 residues. V shed 5 bases, J shed 1 base, and the junction held 8 bases outside the gene matches. The CDR3 coding sequence is TGCGCCAGCAGTTTTCCGGGACTAGGTTCCTACAATGAGCAGTTCTTC. Translation: CASSFPGLGSYNEQFF.

In this sample, this clonotype turned up a few times. V is TRBV10-3 and J is TRBJ2-5; D is possibly TRBD1 (5 bases). With 2 bases removed from V and 3 bases from J, the gap between germline ends came to 10 bases. The CDR3 spans 14 residues. Germline loops: CDR1 ENHRY, CDR2 SYGVKD. In DNA form, the CDR3 reads TGTGCCATCAGTGAGAAGGACAAAAAAGAGACCCAGTACTTC. Amino acids: CAISEKDKKETQYF.

This clonotype was seen many times. The chain carries TRBV9 and TRBJ2-1; D not resolved. V was pared by 0 bases and J by 7 bases, with 20 bases between. The CDR3 totals 17 residues. Germline V gives CDR1 SGDLS, CDR2 YYNGEE. CDR3 sequence: CASSVADVAYGSNEQFF. Written as DNA, the CDR3 is TGTGCCAGCAGCGTAGCCGACGTGGCGTATGGTTCGAATGAGCAGTTCTTC.

This clonotype was recorded a few times. The rearrangement links TRBV12-5 to TRBJ2-4; D remains unclear. The germline V gene encodes CDR1 LGHNT and CDR2 FRNRAP. The CDR3 is made up of 12 amino acids. The V gene lost 5 bases and the J gene lost 3 bases, with 5 bases spanning the gap. DNA for the CDR3: TGTGCTAGTGGTGGGGACAAAAACATTCAGTACTTC. Its translation: CASGGDKNIQYF. Supplemented by reference TRBV12-5 and TRBJ2-4, the full variable domain reads DARVTQTPRHKVTEMGQEVTMRCQPILGHNTVFWYRQTMMQGLELLAYFRNRAPLDDSGMPKDRFSAEMPDATLATLKIQPSEPRDSAVYFCASGGDKNIQYFGAGTRLSVL.

The gene calls are TRBV6-1 and TRBJ2-7; 12 bases align to TRBD2. The end of the DNA fits TRBJ2-1 better, so the J call may be wrong. Germline V gene sequence: CDR1 MNHNS, CDR2 SASEGT. CDR3 length: 16 residues. In DNA, the CDR3 is TGTGCCAGCAGTGATAGGGCTAGCGGGAGGGCCGGTGAGCAGTTCTTC. Translated: CASSDRASGRAGEQFF.

This sequence joins TRBV15 and TRBJ2-1, with D unresolved. CDR3 length: 12 amino acids. V was cut by 2 bases and J by 4 bases, with 3 bases left in between. Germline V gene lookup returns CDR1 LNHNV and CDR2 YYDKDF (reference sequence). The CDR3 region is CATSRRYNEQFF. As DNA, the CDR3 is TGTGCCACCAGCAGACGTTACAATGAGCAGTTCTTC.

This clonotype was seen a single time. The chain couples TRBV5-5 to TRBJ1-1; tentative D call: TRBD1 (5 bases). Germline V gives CDR1 SGHKS, CDR2 YYEKEE (reference sequence). The CDR3 sequence is 14 residues long. V lost 4 bases to trimming and J lost 0 bases, with 10 bases between them. This chain's CDR3 is CASSGGIMNTEAFF. CDR3 nucleotide sequence: TGTGCCAGCAGCGGGGGGATAATGAACACTGAAGCTTTCTTT.

This clonotype was seen many times. The genes are TRBV5-1 and TRBJ2-3, with unresolved D. Germline V CDR1 and CDR2: SGHRS, YFSETQ. The CDR3 contains 14 residues. V lost 0 bases, J lost 7 bases, and 12 bases lay in between. The CDR3 spells CASSLGREPHTQYF. The CDR3 bases are TGCGCCAGCAGCTTGGGACGCGAACCCCATACGCAGTATTTT. The full variable domain, rest sourced from reference TRBV5-1 and TRBJ2-3, is KAGVTQTPRYLIKTRGQQVTLSCSPISGHRSVSWYQQTPGQGLQFLFEYFSETQRNKGNFPGRFSGRQFSNSRSEMNVSTLELGDSALYLCASSLGREPHTQYFGPGTRLTVL.

A few counts support this clonotype. CDR3 nucleotides: TGTGCCAGCAGCTTAAGGGGGGGGTCCTTTCAATCGGAGACCCAGTACTTC. Translating gives CASSLRGGSFQSETQYF. The chain uses TRBV7-2 and TRBJ2-5; tentatively, D is TRBD2 (7 bases). V lost 2 bases and J 5 bases, leaving 21 bases between the germline ends. Per the germline V gene, CDR1 is SGHTA and CDR2 is FQGNSA. The CDR3 has 17 amino acids.

The chain has TRBV12-3 or TRBV12-4 and TRBJ2-1; D might be TRBD2 (5 bases). The V and J ends lost 1 base and 4 bases respectively, with 11 bases between them. The CDR3 spans 15 residues. The CDR3 DNA is TGTGCCAGCAGTTTAGTGAGGGAGAGGTACAATGAGCAGTTCTTC. Protein sequence: CASSLVRERYNEQFF.

The chain has TRBV4-1 and TRBJ2-5; D remains unclear. Germline values: CDR1 MGHRA, CDR2 YSYEKL. The CDR3 runs to 13 residues. The germline V and J ends were trimmed by 1 base and 4 bases, with 7 bases remaining between them. This chain's CDR3 is CASSQAWRETQYF. The CDR3 DNA sequence: TGCGCCAGCAGCCAAGCGTGGAGAGAGACCCAGTACTTC.

The rearrangement joins TRBV4-2 to TRBJ2-7; D unresolved. This CDR3 region has 15 residues. Germline V gives CDR1 LGHNA, CDR2 YNFKEQ. V shed 0 bases and J shed 3 bases, with 12 bases lying between them. The CDR3 loop is CASSQDPPTSYEQYF. DNA for the CDR3: TGTGCCAGCAGCCAAGACCCACCTACGAGCTACGAGCAGTACTTC.

V is TRBV28 and J is TRBJ2-2; weak D call: TRBD2 (5 bases). There are 16 residues in the CDR3. Trimming took off 5 bases at V and 0 bases at J, with 13 bases between the two ends. The germline V gene has CDR1 MDHEN and CDR2 SYDVKM. As DNA, the CDR3 is TGTGCCAGCAGTCCCCCGGACTTCTCGAACACCGGGGAGCTGTTTTTT. Translating it yields CASSPPDFSNTGELFF.

This rearrangement joins TRBV2 to TRBJ1-2, with 7 bases fitting TRBD1. The ends lost 6 bases at V and 0 bases at J; junction bases unmatched: 7. The CDR3 has 15 amino acids. Germline lookup yields CDR1 SNHLY and CDR2 FYNNEI. CDR3 sequence: CASRKTGATNYGYTF. The CDR3 DNA is TGTGCCAGCAGAAAAACAGGGGCTACTAACTATGGCTACACCTTC. The full variable domain, in which reference TRBV2 and TRBJ1-2 provide the parts outside the CDR3, is EPEVTQTPSHQVTQMGQEVILRCVPISNHLYFYWYRQILGQKVEFLVSFYNNEISEKSEIFDDQFSVERPDGSNFTLKIRSTKLEDSAMYFCASRKTGATNYGYTFGSGTRLTVV.

The J gene is TRBJ1-2, the V gene TRBV15, with 10 bases identical to TRBD1. Germline loops: CDR1 LNHNV, CDR2 YYDKDF (reference sequence). V shed 5 bases and J 8 bases; nucleotides not matched to a gene: 11. This CDR3 contains 15 residues. The CDR3 region is CATSGGDRGFEGYTF. CDR3 nucleotide sequence: TGTGCCACCAGCGGTGGGGACAGGGGCTTCGAGGGCTACACCTTC.

This clonotype showed up many times. This sequence joins TRBV6-5 and TRBJ2-3; possibly TRBD1 for D (6 bases). Germline loops: CDR1 MNHEY, CDR2 SVGAGI. Trimming stripped 4 bases from V and 2 bases from J, with 10 bases between. The length of the CDR3 is 14 residues. CDR3: CASSSGQFTDTQYF. The CDR3 DNA reads TGTGCCAGCAGTTCAGGACAGTTCACAGATACGCAGTATTTT.

This clonotype was seen a handful of times. The genes are TRBV3-1 and TRBJ2-1; 10 bases are a match to TRBD2. V trimming: 4 bases; J trimming: 8 bases; junction bases outside the gene matches: 8. From germline, CDR1 is LGHDT and CDR2 YNNKEL (reference sequence). The CDR3 extends over 15 amino acids. CDR3 in amino acids: CASSPLSGGRDEQFF. In DNA form, the CDR3 reads TGTGCCAGCAGCCCCCTTAGCGGGGGGAGAGATGAGCAGTTCTTC.

The gene calls are TRBV7-3 and TRBJ1-1; possibly TRBD1 for D (5 bases). Trimming cost V 5 bases and J 4 bases, with 14 bases left between them. CDR3 size: 14 residues. Germline-derived CDR1 and CDR2 are SGHTA and FQGTGA. Written as DNA, the CDR3 is TGTGCCAGCAGCAGGGAGGGGTTCGGCACTGAAGCTTTCTTT. Translation: CASSREGFGTEAFF.